This paragraph covers one T cell receptor (beta chain) sequence. What it recognizes is unknown. This PCR relied on a set of 60 Vbeta primers and 13 Jbeta primers. Method: immunoSEQ multiplex PCR; TCRdb's copy keeps in-frame clones and lacks some. The sample contains over 30,000 clones, approximately 67% of which appear only once. These data belong to a study of cytomegalovirus exposure and HLA in healthy donors. Study results and caveats: A later analysis linked a missense variant in DCLRE1C to the trimming of TCR beta V and J genes. Across donors, most TCRs were seen rarely, yet some public ones were widespread. Most TCR beta V segments were productive about 87% or about 30% of the time in an earlier analysis.

The CDR3 has 14 amino acids. CDR1 is SGHTA, CDR2 FQGNSA, per germline. V dropped 6 bases and J dropped 6 bases, with 18 bases sitting between them. The material sequenced was PBMCs. This clonotype originated in a man aged 35-49 years in good health and CMV-seropositive. V and J are TRBV7-2 and TRBJ2-7; D may be TRBD1 (6 bases). CDR3 sequence: CASSFDRSPSEQYF. CDR3 DNA: TGTGCCAGCAGTTTCGACAGGTCCCCCTCCGAGCAGTACTTC.